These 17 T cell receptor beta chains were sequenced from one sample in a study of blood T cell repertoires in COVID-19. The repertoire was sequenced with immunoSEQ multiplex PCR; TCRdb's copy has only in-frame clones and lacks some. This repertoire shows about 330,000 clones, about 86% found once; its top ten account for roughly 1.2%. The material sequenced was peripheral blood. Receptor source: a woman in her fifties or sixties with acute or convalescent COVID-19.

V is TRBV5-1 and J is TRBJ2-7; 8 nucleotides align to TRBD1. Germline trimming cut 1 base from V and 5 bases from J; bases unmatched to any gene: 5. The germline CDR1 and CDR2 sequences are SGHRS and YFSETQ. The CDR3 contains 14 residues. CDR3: CASSLQGALDEQYV. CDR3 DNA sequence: TGCGCCAGCAGCTTGCAGGGGGCGCTTGACGAGCAGTACGTC.

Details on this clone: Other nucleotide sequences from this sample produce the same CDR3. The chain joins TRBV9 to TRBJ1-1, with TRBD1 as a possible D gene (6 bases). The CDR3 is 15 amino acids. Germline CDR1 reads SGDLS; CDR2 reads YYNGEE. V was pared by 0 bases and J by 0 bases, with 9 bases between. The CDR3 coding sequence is TGTGCCAGCAGCGTAGGGGCAGGGGTGAACACTGAAGCTTTCTTT. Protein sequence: CASSVGAGVNTEAFF.

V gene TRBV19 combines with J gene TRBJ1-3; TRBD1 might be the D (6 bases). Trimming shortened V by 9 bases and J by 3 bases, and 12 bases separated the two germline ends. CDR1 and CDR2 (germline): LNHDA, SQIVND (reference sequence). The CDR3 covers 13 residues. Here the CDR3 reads CASRGLSGNTIYF. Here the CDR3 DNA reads TGTGCCAGCAGGGGTCTGAGTGGAAACACCATATATTTT.

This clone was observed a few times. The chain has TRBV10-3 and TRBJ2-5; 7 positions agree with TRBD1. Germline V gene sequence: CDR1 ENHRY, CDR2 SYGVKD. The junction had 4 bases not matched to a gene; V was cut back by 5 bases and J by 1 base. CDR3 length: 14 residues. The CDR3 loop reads CAISLRDSQETQYF. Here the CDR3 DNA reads TGTGCCATCAGTCTAAGGGACAGCCAAGAGACCCAGTACTTC.

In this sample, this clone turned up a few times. The CDR3 sequence: CASSGTGQGAHYEQYF. DNA for the CDR3: TGTGCCAGCAGCGGCACAGGACAGGGGGCACACTACGAGCAGTACTTC. The rearrangement uses TRBV11-2 and TRBJ2-7, with 11 bases matching TRBD1. The trim removed 5 bases at V and 3 bases at J, leaving 9 bases unmatched. Germline CDR1 SGHAT, CDR2 FQNNGV. The CDR3 runs 16 residues.

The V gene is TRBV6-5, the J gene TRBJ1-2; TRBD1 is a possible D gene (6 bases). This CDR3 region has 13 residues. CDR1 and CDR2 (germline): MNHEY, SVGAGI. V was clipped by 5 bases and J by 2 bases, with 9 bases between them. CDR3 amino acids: CASSKTGNYGYTF. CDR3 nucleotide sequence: TGTGCCAGCAGTAAAACAGGGAACTATGGCTACACCTTC.

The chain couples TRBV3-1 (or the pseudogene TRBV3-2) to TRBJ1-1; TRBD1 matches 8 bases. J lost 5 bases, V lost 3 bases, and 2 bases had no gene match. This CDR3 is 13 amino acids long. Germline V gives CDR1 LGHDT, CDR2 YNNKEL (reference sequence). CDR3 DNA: TGTGCCAGCAGCCAGAGGGACAGGACTGAAGCTTTCTTT. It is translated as CASSQRDRTEAFF.

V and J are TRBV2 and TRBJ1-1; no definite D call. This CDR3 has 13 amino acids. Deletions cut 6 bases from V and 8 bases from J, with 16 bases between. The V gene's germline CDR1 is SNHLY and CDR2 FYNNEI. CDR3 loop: CASRKNTAGEAFF. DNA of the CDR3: TGTGCCAGCAGGAAGAACACGGCGGGGGAAGCTTTCTTT.

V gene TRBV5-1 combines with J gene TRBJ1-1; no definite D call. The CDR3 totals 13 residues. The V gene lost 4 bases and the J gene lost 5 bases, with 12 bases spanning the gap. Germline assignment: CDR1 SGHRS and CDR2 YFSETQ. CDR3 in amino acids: CASSPEVGTEAFF. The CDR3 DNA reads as TGCGCCAGCAGCCCGGAGGTTGGGACTGAAGCTTTCTTT.

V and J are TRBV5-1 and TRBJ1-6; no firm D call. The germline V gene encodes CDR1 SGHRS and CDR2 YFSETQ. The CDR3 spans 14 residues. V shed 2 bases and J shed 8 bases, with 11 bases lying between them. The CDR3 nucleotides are TGCGCCAGCAGCTTCGCCGGGATAGATTCACCCCTCCACTTT. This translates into CASSFAGIDSPLHF.

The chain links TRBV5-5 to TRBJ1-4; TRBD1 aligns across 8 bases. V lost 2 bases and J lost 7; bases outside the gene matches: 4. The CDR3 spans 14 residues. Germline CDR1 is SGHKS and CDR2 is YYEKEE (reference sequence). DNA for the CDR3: TGTGCCAGCAGCTTTGAGGACAGGGTTGAAAAACTGTTTTTT. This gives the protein CASSFEDRVEKLFF.

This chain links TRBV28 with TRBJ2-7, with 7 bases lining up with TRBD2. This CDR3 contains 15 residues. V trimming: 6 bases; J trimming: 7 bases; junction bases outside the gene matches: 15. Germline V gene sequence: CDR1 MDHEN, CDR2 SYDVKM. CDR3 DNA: TGTGCCAGCAGCCATCGGACGGGGCAGGGAGGGGAGCAGTACGTC. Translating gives CASSHRTGQGGEQYV.

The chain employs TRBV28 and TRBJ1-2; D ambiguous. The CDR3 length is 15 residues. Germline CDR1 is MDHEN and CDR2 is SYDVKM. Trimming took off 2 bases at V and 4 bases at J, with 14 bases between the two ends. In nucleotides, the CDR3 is TGTGCCAGCAGTTTACGAGGAGTGACCATCTATGGCTACACCTTC. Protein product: CASSLRGVTIYGYTF.

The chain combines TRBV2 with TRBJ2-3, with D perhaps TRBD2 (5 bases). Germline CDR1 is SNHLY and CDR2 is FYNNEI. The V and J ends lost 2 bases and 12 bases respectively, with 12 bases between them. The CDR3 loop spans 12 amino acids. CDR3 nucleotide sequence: TGTGCCAGCAGTGAAAATGGAGCGGTACAGTATTTT. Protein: CASSENGAVQYF.

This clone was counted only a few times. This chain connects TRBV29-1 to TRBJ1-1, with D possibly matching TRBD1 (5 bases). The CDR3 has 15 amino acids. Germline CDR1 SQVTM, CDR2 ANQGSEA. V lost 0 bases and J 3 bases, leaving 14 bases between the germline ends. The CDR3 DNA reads TGCAGCGTTGAAGATAGTGGGGGGGTTCACACTGAAGCTTTCTTT. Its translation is CSVEDSGGVHTEAFF.

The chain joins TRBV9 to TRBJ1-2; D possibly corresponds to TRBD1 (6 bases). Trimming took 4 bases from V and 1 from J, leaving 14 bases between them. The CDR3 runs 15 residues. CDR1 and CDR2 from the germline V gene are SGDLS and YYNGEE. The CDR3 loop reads CASSPQGQSNYGYTF. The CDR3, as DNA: TGTGCCAGCAGCCCGCAGGGACAAAGTAACTATGGCTACACCTTC.

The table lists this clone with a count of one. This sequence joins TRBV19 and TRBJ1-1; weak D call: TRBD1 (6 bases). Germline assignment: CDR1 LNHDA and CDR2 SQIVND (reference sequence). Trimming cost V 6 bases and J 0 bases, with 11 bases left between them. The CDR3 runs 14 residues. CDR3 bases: TGTGCCAGTAGGCAGGGGCTAATGAACACTGAAGCTTTCTTT. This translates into CASRQGLMNTEAFF.